What follows are 24 T cell receptor beta chains derived from one specimen sequenced in a study of T cells in Graves' hyperthyroidism and ophthalmopathy. TCR beta CDR3 region amplification was performed from RNA transcripts. HTBI primers were employed in a first-round RT-PCR of the TCR CDR3. TCRdb analysed the multiplex PCR reads with MiXCR anew, one entry per CDR3 protein. The sample holds 600,000 or so distinct CDR3 sequences, about 14% seen once. Sequencing used blood. The source is a woman in her forties or fifties with Graves' ophthalmopathy.

This clonotype was recorded at least ten times. V gene TRBV2 combines with J gene TRBJ1-2; possibly TRBD1 for D (5 bases). CDR1 is SNHLY and CDR2 is FYNNEI in the germline V gene. The CDR3 runs 14 residues. The germline V and J ends were trimmed by 4 bases and 7 bases, with 16 bases remaining between them. The CDR3, as DNA: TGTGCCAGCAGTGTTAATGGGGGAGTCAGTGGCTACACCTTC. Protein: CASSVNGGVSGYTF.

A remark on this clonotype: A much larger clone sits a single nucleotide away, making a read error possible. V usage is TRBV20-1 and J usage is TRBJ2-7, with D perhaps TRBD2 (6 bases). Germline V lookup: CDR1 DFQATT, CDR2 SNEGSKA (reference sequence). The CDR3 is made up of 14 amino acids. V was shortened by 2 bases and J by 7 bases, with 18 bases between the two germline ends. DNA for the CDR3: TGCAGTGCTAGACTAGCGCTACCCCTAGGGGAGCAGTACTTC. It translates to CSARLALPLGEQYF.

This clonotype was detected many times. The chain combines TRBV7-2 with TRBJ2-7; 7 positions agree with TRBD1. Germline CDR1 reads SGHTA; CDR2 reads FQGNSA. With 5 bases clipped from V and 2 bases from J, the junction kept 9 bases outside the gene matches. CDR3 length: 15 residues. The CDR3 region has the DNA TGTGCCAGCAGCCCGTGGGACAGCCCTACCTACGAGCAGTACTTC. Amino acid sequence: CASSPWDSPTYEQYF.

This clonotype appeared many times. The chain links TRBV12-3 or TRBV12-4 to TRBJ1-2; D possibly corresponds to TRBD1 (5 bases). The CDR3 is made up of 15 amino acids. Trimming took off 4 bases at V and 0 bases at J, with 12 bases between the two ends. DNA of the CDR3: TGTGCCAGCAGTTCTCCGGGACGAACTAACTATGGCTACACCTTC. This codes for CASSSPGRTNYGYTF.

The chain couples TRBV11-2 to TRBJ2-5; possibly TRBD2 for D (6 bases). Germline CDR1 and CDR2: SGHAT and FQNNGV. This CDR3 is 16 amino acids long. Between the trimmed V and J ends, which lost 0 bases and 2 bases, there was a span of 13 bases. DNA for the CDR3: TGTGCCAGCAGCTTAGAGATGGGGACTTTACAAGAGACCCAGTACTTC. It encodes CASSLEMGTLQETQYF.

The CDR3 nucleotides are TGTGCCAGCAGTTTATCGGGACTAGTAATAAATGAGCAGTTCTTC. Protein: CASSLSGLVINEQFF. The V and J genes are TRBV28 and TRBJ2-1, with 8 bases that match TRBD2. The CDR3 has 15 amino acids. With V trimmed by 1 base and J by 7 bases, 6 bases remained unmatched. Germline V lookup: CDR1 MDHEN, CDR2 SYDVKM.

This clonotype came up many times. This CDR3 is CAISGELKPSNQPQHF. The CDR3 DNA is TGTGCCATCAGTGGAGAGCTAAAACCTAGCAATCAGCCCCAGCATTTT. The chain employs TRBV10-3 and TRBJ1-5; no reliable D call. The CDR3 totals 16 residues. V was cut by 4 bases and J by 0 bases, with 13 bases left in between. Germline V gene lookup returns CDR1 ENHRY and CDR2 SYGVKD.

This clonotype was seen at least ten times. The chain has TRBV6-2 or TRBV6-3 and TRBJ1-1; TRBD1 matches at 7 bases. The CDR3 is 13 amino acids. CDR1 is MNHEY, CDR2 SVGEGT, per germline. V shed 7 bases, J shed 4 bases, and the junction held 6 bases outside the gene matches. The CDR3 DNA is TGTGCCAGCAACGCGCGACAGGGCACTGAAGCTTTCTTT. It specifies CASNARQGTEAFF.

This clonotype was observed at least ten times. This rearrangement joins TRBV7-6 to TRBJ1-1; no definite D call. Per the germline V gene, CDR1 is SGHVS and CDR2 is FNYEAQ. The V and J ends lost 5 bases and 3 bases respectively, with 10 bases between them. CDR3 length: 13 residues. The CDR3, as DNA: TGTGCCAGCAGCCGCGAAGTGGACACTGAAGCTTTCTTT. Translated, it gives CASSREVDTEAFF.

In its sample, this clonotype was seen once. The chain uses TRBV7-6 and TRBJ2-2; 12 nucleotides agree with TRBD2. The germline V gene encodes CDR1 SGHVS and CDR2 FNYEAQ. This CDR3 comprises 17 residues. The ends lost 5 bases at V and 2 bases at J; junction bases unmatched: 6. The CDR3 spells CASSTRLAGDNTGELFF. In nucleotides, the CDR3 is TGTGCCAGCAGCACCCGACTAGCGGGAGATAACACCGGGGAGCTGTTTTTT.

This clonotype was seen a handful of times. V and J are TRBV10-3 and TRBJ1-2; TRBD1 might be the D (5 bases). The CDR3 has 14 amino acids. The V gene lost 3 bases and the J gene lost 8 bases, with 16 bases spanning the gap. From germline, CDR1 is ENHRY and CDR2 SYGVKD. The CDR3 nucleotides are TGTGCCATCAGTGACAAGGGGCCCTTGAGAGGCTACACCTTC. Amino acid sequence: CAISDKGPLRGYTF.

This clonotype was seen many times. The chain carries TRBV4-3 and TRBJ1-1; D unclear. The V and J ends lost 2 bases and 2 bases respectively, with 15 bases between them. The CDR3 covers 16 residues. Germline V gene sequence: CDR1 LGHNA, CDR2 YSLEER. CDR3 protein: CASSQTKSAANTEAFF. The CDR3 DNA reads as TGCGCCAGCAGCCAAACCAAATCAGCAGCAAACACTGAAGCTTTCTTT.

This clonotype was picked up many times. The rearrangement uses TRBV7-9 and TRBJ1-2, with a weak D call TRBD1 (5 bases). CDR1 SEHNR and CDR2 FQNEAQ come from the germline V gene (reference sequence). The CDR3 sequence is 14 residues long. V gave up 5 bases and J gave up 7 bases, with 17 bases separating them. The CDR3 loop is CASSHGTQKSGYTF. CDR3 bases: TGTGCCAGCAGCCACGGGACCCAGAAGAGTGGCTACACCTTC.

This clonotype was picked up a small number of times. In nucleotides, the CDR3 is TGCGCCAGCAGCTTTAGAAAACAAGAGACCCAGTACTTC. This sequence encodes CASSFRKQETQYF. The chain combines TRBV5-1 with TRBJ2-5; D remains unclear. The CDR3 totals 13 residues. V lost 2 bases and J 2 bases, leaving 7 bases between the germline ends. Looked up from germline, CDR1 is SGHRS and CDR2 is YFSETQ.

This clonotype occurred many times. The J gene is TRBJ2-7, the V gene TRBV12-5; no reliable D call. CDR1 is LGHNT, CDR2 FRNRAP, per germline. CDR3 length: 19 residues. Trimming stripped 6 bases from V and 0 bases from J, with 27 bases between. CDR3 coding DNA: TGTGCTAGTGGGCAAACCGAAGAGAGACGGCTAAAATCCTCCTACGAGCAGTACTTC. It encodes CASGQTEERRLKSSYEQYF.

This clonotype was seen a few times. A much more abundant neighbour one base away suggests this may be a read error. The rearrangement joins TRBV3-1 to TRBJ1-1, with 12 bases that match TRBD1. This CDR3 has 14 residues. Germline V gives CDR1 LGHDT, CDR2 YNNKEL (reference sequence). The CDR3 bases are TGTACCAGCAGCCAAATGGGACAGGGGGCAGAAGCTTTCTTT. Its translation is CTSSQMGQGAEAFF.

The V call is TRBV20-1, the J call TRBJ2-5; D unresolved. V lost 8 bases, J lost 0 bases, and 22 bases lay in between. Per germline, CDR1 DFQATT and CDR2 SNEGSKA (reference sequence). The CDR3 sequence is 16 residues long. The CDR3 DNA reads as TGCAGTCCTGCTAGAGATTTAGGGTACCACCAAGAGACCCAGTACTTC. Its protein product is CSPARDLGYHQETQYF.

J is TRBJ1-4 and V is TRBV2; TRBD1 agrees at 7 bases. Germline V gene data show CDR1 as SNHLY and CDR2 as FYNNEI. V gave up 6 bases and J gave up 2 bases; unmatched junction bases: 6. This CDR3 has 15 amino acids. The DNA of the CDR3 is TGTGCCAGCAGAACACAGGGGACGACTAATGAAAAACTGTTTTTT. It translates to CASRTQGTTNEKLFF.

This clonotype was picked up many times. The chain recombines TRBV7-9 with TRBJ2-2, with D perhaps matching TRBD1 (5 bases). CDR3 length: 17 amino acids. Trimming pared 2 bases from V and 5 bases from J, leaving 18 bases between. Germline assignment: CDR1 SEHNR and CDR2 FQNEAQ (reference sequence). The CDR3 loop reads CASSLLGAPMGTGELFF. In DNA, the CDR3 is TGTGCCAGCAGCTTATTAGGGGCACCCATGGGGACCGGGGAGCTGTTTTTT.

There are a few counts of this clonotype. The CDR3: CASSYRSAAGDTQYF. The CDR3 coding sequence is TGTGCCAGCAGTTACCGTTCGGCAGCAGGAGATACGCAGTATTTT. The rearrangement joins TRBV6-2 or TRBV6-3 to TRBJ2-3; D uncertain. Germline V gene lookup returns CDR1 MNHEY and CDR2 SVGEGT. The CDR3 runs 15 residues. Trimming took 2 bases from V and 5 from J, leaving 14 bases between them.

This clonotype was seen many times. V gene TRBV18 combines with J gene TRBJ2-1; D perhaps matches TRBD1 (6 bases). V was pared by 3 bases and J by 12 bases, with 21 bases between. The CDR3 contains 15 residues. The V gene's germline CDR1 is KGHSH and CDR2 LQKENI. CDR3 DNA: TGTGCCAGCTCACCGGACAGCTCACTTTACGGATTGCAGTTCTTC. It codes for CASSPDSSLYGLQFF.

This clonotype has just a few counts. V usage is TRBV29-1 and J usage is TRBJ1-2; the match to TRBD1 covers 7 bases. The V segment lost 5 bases and the J segment 4 bases; nucleotides outside the gene matches: 7. Germline CDR1 and CDR2: SQVTM and ANQGSEA. The CDR3 is made up of 13 amino acids. The CDR3 protein is CSVPRQGGYGYTF. CDR3 nucleotides: TGCAGCGTTCCACGACAGGGCGGCTATGGCTACACCTTC.

This clonotype has a count of ten or more. V is TRBV11-3 and J is TRBJ2-7; 13 nucleotides line up with TRBD2. Germline trimming cut 5 bases from V and 7 bases from J; bases unmatched to any gene: 8. This CDR3 has 15 residues. Germline V CDR1 and CDR2: SGHNT, YENEEA. CDR3 loop: CASSPIGLAGAEQYF. The CDR3 region has the DNA TGTGCCAGCAGCCCAATCGGACTAGCGGGAGCTGAGCAGTACTTC.

In this sample, this clonotype turned up many times. The chain recombines TRBV28 with TRBJ2-1; a possible D gene is TRBD2 (6 bases). Germline V CDR1 and CDR2: MDHEN, SYDVKM. Deletions cut 4 bases from V and 4 bases from J, with 29 bases between. There are 20 residues in the CDR3. This CDR3 reads CASSYPPGLGGSAKYNEQFF. In DNA form, the CDR3 reads TGTGCCAGCAGTTATCCTCCGGGCCTCGGGGGTAGCGCAAAGTACAATGAGCAGTTCTTC.